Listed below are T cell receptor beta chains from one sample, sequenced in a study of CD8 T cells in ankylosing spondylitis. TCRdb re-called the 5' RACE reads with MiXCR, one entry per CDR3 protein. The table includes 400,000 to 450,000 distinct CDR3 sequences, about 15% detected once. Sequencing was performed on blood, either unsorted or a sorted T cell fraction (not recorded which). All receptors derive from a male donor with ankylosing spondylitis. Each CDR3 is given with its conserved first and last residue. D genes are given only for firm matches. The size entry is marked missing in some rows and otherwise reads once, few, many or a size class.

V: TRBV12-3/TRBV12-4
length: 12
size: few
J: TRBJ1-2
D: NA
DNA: TGTGCCAGCACCCCGGGACTTGGTGGCTACACCTTC
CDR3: CASTPGLGGYTF

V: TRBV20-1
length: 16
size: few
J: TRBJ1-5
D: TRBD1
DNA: TGCAGTGCTAGAAGATTACAGGGGGCCAGCAATCAGCCCCAGCATTTT
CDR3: CSARRLQGASNQPQHF

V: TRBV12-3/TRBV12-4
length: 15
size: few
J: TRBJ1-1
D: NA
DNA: TGTGCCAGCAGACTATTAGGTGGTGGGTACACTGAAGCTTTCTTT
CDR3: CASRLLGGGYTEAFF

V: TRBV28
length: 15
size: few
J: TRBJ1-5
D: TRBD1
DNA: TGTGCCAGCAGTTCCCTCGGGCAGGGGGATCAGCCCCAGCATTTT
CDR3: CASSSLGQGDQPQHF

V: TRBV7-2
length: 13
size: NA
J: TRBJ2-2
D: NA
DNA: TGTGCCAGCAGCTTAATTCTCACCGGGGAGCTGTTTTTT
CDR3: CASSLILTGELFF

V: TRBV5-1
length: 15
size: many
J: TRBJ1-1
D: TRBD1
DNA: TGCGCCAGCAGCCCCCAGAAACAGGGGGGCACTGAAGCTTTCTTT
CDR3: CASSPQKQGGTEAFF

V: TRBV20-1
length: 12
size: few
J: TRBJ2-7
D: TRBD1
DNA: TGCAGTGCGGAAGGACAGGGCTACGAGCAGTACTTC
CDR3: CSAEGQGYEQYF

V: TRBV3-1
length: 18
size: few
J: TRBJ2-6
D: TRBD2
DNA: TGTGCCAGCAGCCTCCTAGCGGGGCAAAACTCTGGGGCCAACGTCCTGACTTTC
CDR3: CASSLLAGQNSGANVLTF

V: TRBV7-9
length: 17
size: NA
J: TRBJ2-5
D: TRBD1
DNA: TGTGCCAGCAGCTTAGCGAGTAAACAGGGGATGGAAGAGACCCAGTACTTC
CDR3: CASSLASKQGMEETQYF

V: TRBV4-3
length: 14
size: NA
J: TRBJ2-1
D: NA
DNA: TGCGCCAGCAGCCATGATACAGGTTACAATGAGCAGTTCTTC
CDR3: CASSHDTGYNEQFF

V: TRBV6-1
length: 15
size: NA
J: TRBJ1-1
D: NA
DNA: TGTGCCAGCAGCGTTTCAGGGGCCGGCCACACTGAAGCTTTCTTT
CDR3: CASSVSGAGHTEAFF

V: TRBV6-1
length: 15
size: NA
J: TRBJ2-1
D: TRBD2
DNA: TGTGCCAGCAGTGGAATGACTAGCGGGAACAATGAGCAGTTCTTC
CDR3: CASSGMTSGNNEQFF

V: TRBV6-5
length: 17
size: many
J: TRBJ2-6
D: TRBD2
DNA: TGTGCCAGCAGTTACGCGGGAGGGAGCTCTGGGGCCAACGTCCTGACTTTC
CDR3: CASSYAGGSSGANVLTF

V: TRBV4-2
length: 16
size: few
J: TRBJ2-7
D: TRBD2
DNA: TGTGCCAGCAGCCAAGATATTGGGCTAGCGGGCTACGAGCAGTACTTC
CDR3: CASSQDIGLAGYEQYF

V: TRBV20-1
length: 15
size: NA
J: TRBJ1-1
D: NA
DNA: TGCAGTGCTTTTACAAGTGACTCCTTTAACACTGAAGCTTTCTTT
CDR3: CSAFTSDSFNTEAFF

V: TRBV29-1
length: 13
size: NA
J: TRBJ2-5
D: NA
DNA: TGCAGCGTTGAGCTCCCGGGTTCAGAGACCCAGTACTTC
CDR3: CSVELPGSETQYF